A single sample gave rise to the 9 T cell receptor beta chains below, sequenced in a study of blood T cell repertoires in COVID-19 (TCRdb year 2020). The method behind the library was the immunoSEQ multiplex PCR assay. TCRdb stores this immuneACCESS table with in-frame sequences only. Part of the clones is absent; in the studies checked, under half of the shortfall reflects unresolved V genes, and no reason is known for the rest. In all, the sample holds roughly 250,000 clones, and about 88% of those were seen once. Around 2% of the sample lies in the top ten. Sequenced material: peripheral blood. The receptors stem from a woman in her thirties or forties who had recovered from COVID-19.

This chain links TRBV5-1 with TRBJ2-7; possibly TRBD1 for D (6 bases). Trimming cost V 6 bases and J 3 bases, with 22 bases left between them. The CDR3 sequence is 16 residues long. Germline CDR1 and CDR2: SGHRS and YFSETQ. CDR3: CASKPGETMALYEQYF. The CDR3 DNA reads TGCGCCAGCAAACCAGGGGAGACCATGGCCCTCTACGAGCAGTACTTC. The full variable domain, its missing parts supplied by reference TRBV5-1 and TRBJ2-7, is KAGVTQTPRYLIKTRGQQVTLSCSPISGHRSVSWYQQTPGQGLQFLFEYFSETQRNKGNFPGRFSGRQFSNSRSEMNVSTLELGDSALYLCASKPGETMALYEQYFGPGTRLTVT.

The V and J genes are TRBV7-9 and TRBJ2-7, with D tentatively TRBD1 (5 bases). Trimming took 1 base from V and 3 from J, leaving 13 bases between them. This CDR3 is 15 amino acids long. Germline CDR1 reads SEHNR; CDR2 reads FQNEAQ (reference sequence). The CDR3 reads CASSLVADNLYEQYF. For the CDR3, the DNA is TGTGCCAGCAGCTTAGTCGCGGACAATCTCTACGAGCAGTACTTC. The full variable domain, in which reference TRBV7-9 and TRBJ2-7 provide the parts outside the CDR3, is DTGVSQNPRHKITKRGQNVTFRCDPISEHNRLYWYRQTLGQGPEFLTYFQNEAQLEKSRLLSDRFSAERPKGSFSTLEIQRTEQGDSAMYLCASSLVADNLYEQYFGPGTRLTVT.

The chain has TRBV2 and TRBJ1-6; a possible D gene is TRBD1 (5 bases). Germline CDR1 reads SNHLY; CDR2 reads FYNNEI. This CDR3 is 17 amino acids long. V lost 1 base and J 14 bases, leaving 24 bases between the germline ends. The CDR3 here is CASSEGAGRAGGVTLHF. The CDR3 DNA reads as TGTGCCAGCAGTGAAGGGGCCGGAAGGGCGGGGGGAGTGACCCTCCACTTT. The full variable domain, completed using reference TRBV2 and TRBJ1-6, is EPEVTQTPSHQVTQMGQEVILRCVPISNHLYFYWYRQILGQKVEFLVSFYNNEISEKSEIFDDQFSVERPDGSNFTLKIRSTKLEDSAMYFCASSEGAGRAGGVTLHFGNGTRLTVT.

This clone was found once. The genes are TRBV5-1 and TRBJ2-5; D is possibly TRBD2 (5 bases). Germline lookup yields CDR1 SGHRS and CDR2 YFSETQ. The CDR3 has 15 residues. The V end was cut by 3 bases, the J end by 1 base, with 13 bases between. The CDR3: CASSSLGSGQETQYF. CDR3 sequence (DNA): TGCGCCAGCAGCTCACTAGGATCCGGCCAAGAGACCCAGTACTTC.

DNA of the CDR3: TGTGCCAGCAGCCTTCAGGAGGTGAACACCGGGGAGCTGTTTTTT. Translating gives CASSLQEVNTGELFF. The rearrangement uses TRBV3-1 (or the pseudogene TRBV3-2) and TRBJ2-2; D perhaps matches TRBD2 (5 bases). Germline V gene data show CDR1 as LGHDT and CDR2 as YNNKEL (reference sequence). V lost 4 bases to trimming and J lost 1 base, with 10 bases between them. The CDR3 is made up of 15 amino acids.

V is TRBV27 and J is TRBJ2-3, with 8 positions matching TRBD2. V was pared by 6 bases and J by 5 bases, with 16 bases of the junction left unmatched. The CDR3 loop spans 17 amino acids. In germline, CDR1 is MNHEY, CDR2 SMNVEV (reference sequence). CDR3 nucleotides: TGTGCCAGCAGACGAGATCGGGGAGCGGGAGCGGGAGATACGCAGTATTTT. Residues: CASRRDRGAGAGDTQYF.

V gene TRBV6-2 or TRBV6-3 combines with J gene TRBJ2-7; 9 nucleotides line up with TRBD1. Per the germline V gene, CDR1 is MNHEY and CDR2 is SVGEGT. CDR3 length equals 15 residues. With 6 bases clipped from V and 9 bases from J, the junction kept 15 bases outside the gene matches. Here the CDR3 reads CASSAPGQGPWAQYF. CDR3 nucleotide sequence: TGTGCCAGCAGCGCTCCGGGACAGGGACCCTGGGCGCAGTACTTC.

The chain combines TRBV7-9 with TRBJ1-3, with D perhaps matching TRBD1 (5 bases). CDR1 is SEHNR, CDR2 FQNEAQ, per germline (reference sequence). V was pared by 4 bases and J by 4 bases, with 14 bases between. This CDR3 contains 15 residues. CDR3 nucleotides: TGTGCCAGCAGCTGGGGGGGAAGAATCGGAAACACCATATATTTT. It is translated as CASSWGGRIGNTIYF.

CDR3 protein: CASSQTGQQTNEKLFF. For the CDR3, the DNA is TGTGCCAGCTCACAAACCGGACAACAAACTAATGAAAAACTGTTTTTT. The chain uses TRBV18 and TRBJ1-4, with a weak D call TRBD1 (5 bases). The CDR3 covers 16 residues. Germline lookup yields CDR1 KGHSH and CDR2 LQKENI. Deletions cut 4 bases from V and 1 base from J, with 13 bases between.